Given below is one T cell receptor (beta chain) in context. The data originate from a study of glioma-infiltrating T cells after dendritic cell vaccination. Study-level information: At biweekly intervals, patients got three intradermal dendritic cell vaccine injections.

V was pared by 7 bases and J by 1 base, with 16 bases between. The germline V gene has CDR1 LNHDA and CDR2 SQIVND (reference sequence). The CDR3 has 15 amino acids. Time point noted: after dendritic cell vaccination, including at tumor progression/relapse. All glioblastoma patients lacked an isocitrate dehydrogenase mutation. The protocol was immunoSEQ multiplex PCR, while the TCRdb copy is restricted to in-frame clones and leaves out a portion. In the table there are approximately 90,000 clones, approximately 80% of which are singletons. The sequence was obtained from a human donor with glioblastoma. The V gene is TRBV19, the J gene TRBJ1-2; D is uncertain. The sample in question was blood, obtained after dendritic cell vaccination. CDR3 bases: TGTGCCAGTAAAGTACACGGGGAGATTAACTATGGCTACACCTTC. Translating it yields CASKVHGEINYGYTF.